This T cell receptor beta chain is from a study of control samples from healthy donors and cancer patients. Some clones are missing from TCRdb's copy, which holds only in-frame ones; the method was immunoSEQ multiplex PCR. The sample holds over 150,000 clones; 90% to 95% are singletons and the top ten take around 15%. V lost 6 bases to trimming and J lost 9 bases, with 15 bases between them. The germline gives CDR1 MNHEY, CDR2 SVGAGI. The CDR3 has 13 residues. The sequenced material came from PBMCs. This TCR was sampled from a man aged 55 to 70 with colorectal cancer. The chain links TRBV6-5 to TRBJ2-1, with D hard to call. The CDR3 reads CASRGSSPGEQFF. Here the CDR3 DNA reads TGTGCCAGCAGAGGGTCTTCACCGGGTGAGCAGTTCTTC.